These T cell receptor beta chains were read from a single sample in a study of shared clonotypes between healthy human individuals. The method was immunoSEQ multiplex PCR; TCRdb's version includes in-frame clones alone and lacks a portion of them. This table has 450,000 to 500,000 clones, 65% to 80% appearing once. Sequenced input: PBMCs. The receptors were sampled from a woman aged 40-49 years in good health. Some clones in this sample may be carry-over from other donors' samples. CDR3s include the opening cysteine and the closing phenylalanine or tryptophan. Each record gives: CDR3 length, D gene, V gene, J gene, clone size, CDR3 protein, CDR3 DNA. The D gene is left open where the match is weak. Expanded clones are given a class, and other clones once, few, many or no size at all.

cdr3_length: 15; d_call: TRBD2; v_call: TRBV10-3; j_call: TRBJ2-3; clone_size: .; cdr3_aa: CAIRGAGDGSDTQYF; cdr3_nt: TGTGCCATCAGGGGAGCGGGAGATGGCTCAGATACGCAGTATTTT
cdr3_length: 14; d_call: .; v_call: TRBV19; j_call: TRBJ1-1; clone_size: few; cdr3_aa: CASSAQVSNTEAFF; cdr3_nt: TGTGCCAGTAGTGCACAGGTTTCGAACACTGAAGCTTTCTTT
cdr3_length: 14; d_call: TRBD1; v_call: TRBV5-1; j_call: TRBJ2-7; clone_size: .; cdr3_aa: CASSLGDRGHEQYF; cdr3_nt: TGCGCCAGCAGCTTGGGGGACAGGGGGCACGAGCAGTACTTC
cdr3_length: 16; d_call: .; v_call: TRBV5-1; j_call: TRBJ2-7; clone_size: few; cdr3_aa: CASSLVPGLLAYEQYF; cdr3_nt: TGCGCCAGCAGCTTGGTCCCGGGACTTTTAGCCTACGAGCAGTACTTC
cdr3_length: 14; d_call: TRBD1; v_call: TRBV18; j_call: TRBJ2-5; clone_size: .; cdr3_aa: CASSPLGQQETQYF; cdr3_nt: TGTGCCAGCTCACCACTGGGACAGCAAGAGACCCAGTACTTC
cdr3_length: 14; d_call: .; v_call: TRBV18; j_call: TRBJ2-5; clone_size: .; cdr3_aa: CASSPSGRGETQYF; cdr3_nt: TGTGCCAGCTCACCCTCCGGGAGAGGGGAGACCCAGTACTTC
cdr3_length: 15; d_call: TRBD1; v_call: TRBV7-2; j_call: TRBJ2-7; clone_size: once; cdr3_aa: CASSLVGDRGHEQYF; cdr3_nt: TGTGCCAGCAGCTTAGTAGGTGACAGGGGCCACGAGCAGTACTTC
cdr3_length: 13; d_call: TRBD2; v_call: TRBV4-3; j_call: TRBJ2-7; clone_size: .; cdr3_aa: CASSQETSGEQYF; cdr3_nt: TGCGCCAGCAGCCAAGAAACTAGCGGGGAGCAGTACTTC
cdr3_length: 15; d_call: TRBD2; v_call: TRBV7-6; j_call: TRBJ2-1; clone_size: .; cdr3_aa: CASSPGTRPYNEQFF; cdr3_nt: TGTGCCAGCAGCCCCGGGACTAGACCCTACAATGAGCAGTTCTTC
cdr3_length: 15; d_call: .; v_call: TRBV5-1; j_call: TRBJ2-5; clone_size: .; cdr3_aa: CASSLDPGVEETQYF; cdr3_nt: TGCGCCAGCAGCTTGGACCCGGGAGTCGAAGAGACCCAGTACTTC
cdr3_length: 16; d_call: TRBD1; v_call: TRBV10-3; j_call: TRBJ1-5; clone_size: .; cdr3_aa: CAISESDRGSNQPQHF; cdr3_nt: TGTGCCATCAGTGAGTCGGACAGGGGTAGCAATCAGCCCCAGCATTTT
cdr3_length: 14; d_call: .; v_call: TRBV9; j_call: TRBJ2-5; clone_size: .; cdr3_aa: CASSVGQQQETQYF; cdr3_nt: TGTGCCAGCAGCGTAGGGCAGCAGCAAGAGACCCAGTACTTC
cdr3_length: 13; d_call: .; v_call: TRBV7-2; j_call: TRBJ1-2; clone_size: .; cdr3_aa: CASSLATDYGYTF; cdr3_nt: TGTGCCAGCAGCTTAGCGACAGACTATGGCTACACCTTC
cdr3_length: 15; d_call: TRBD2; v_call: TRBV7-3; j_call: TRBJ2-2; clone_size: .; cdr3_aa: CASSLNGGSTGELFF; cdr3_nt: TGTGCCAGCAGCTTAAACGGCGGGAGCACCGGGGAGCTGTTTTTT
cdr3_length: 14; d_call: .; v_call: TRBV27; j_call: TRBJ2-7; clone_size: .; cdr3_aa: CASSLDGWLYEQYF; cdr3_nt: TGTGCCAGCAGTCTGGACGGGTGGTTATACGAGCAGTACTTC
cdr3_length: 15; d_call: .; v_call: TRBV5-1; j_call: TRBJ2-2; clone_size: few; cdr3_aa: CASSFMGQNTGELFF; cdr3_nt: TGCGCCAGCAGCTTCATGGGTCAGAACACCGGGGAGCTGTTTTTT
cdr3_length: 15; d_call: .; v_call: TRBV6-1; j_call: TRBJ2-7; clone_size: .; cdr3_aa: CASSEIGASTYEQYF; cdr3_nt: TGTGCCAGCAGTGAAATTGGGGCCTCTACCTACGAGCAGTACTTC
cdr3_length: 15; d_call: .; v_call: TRBV2; j_call: TRBJ2-1; clone_size: .; cdr3_aa: CASSEGISSYNEQFF; cdr3_nt: TGTGCCAGCAGTGAGGGGATTAGCTCCTACAATGAGCAGTTCTTC
cdr3_length: 15; d_call: TRBD2; v_call: TRBV5-8; j_call: TRBJ2-3; clone_size: once; cdr3_aa: CASSFGREGTDTQYF; cdr3_nt: TGTGCCAGCAGCTTTGGGCGGGAGGGCACAGATACGCAGTATTTT
cdr3_length: 12; d_call: .; v_call: TRBV2; j_call: TRBJ1-1; clone_size: .; cdr3_aa: CASSELTSEAFF; cdr3_nt: TGTGCCAGCAGTGAATTGACGTCCGAAGCTTTCTTT
cdr3_length: 18; d_call: .; v_call: TRBV28; j_call: TRBJ1-2; clone_size: .; cdr3_aa: CASSRRPTGLIVLYGYTF; cdr3_nt: TGTGCCAGCAGTAGGCGCCCGACAGGTTTGATAGTTTTATATGGCTACACCTTC
cdr3_length: 16; d_call: .; v_call: TRBV19; j_call: TRBJ2-6; clone_size: .; cdr3_aa: CASSMGPRPGANVLTF; cdr3_nt: TGTGCCAGTAGTATGGGGCCCCGTCCTGGGGCCAACGTCCTGACTTTC
cdr3_length: 14; d_call: .; v_call: TRBV2; j_call: TRBJ2-7; clone_size: few; cdr3_aa: CASSDQGGTYEQYF; cdr3_nt: TGTGCCAGCAGTGATCAGGGGGGGACCTACGAGCAGTACTTC
cdr3_length: 14; d_call: .; v_call: TRBV11-3; j_call: TRBJ2-3; clone_size: .; cdr3_aa: CASSRLGGTDTQYF; cdr3_nt: TGTGCCAGCAGCCGCTTGGGGGGCACAGATACGCAGTATTTT
cdr3_length: 16; d_call: TRBD1; v_call: TRBV28; j_call: TRBJ1-4; clone_size: .; cdr3_aa: CASSSQGGRTNEKLFF; cdr3_nt: TGTGCCAGCAGTTCTCAGGGGGGCAGGACTAATGAAAAACTGTTTTTT
cdr3_length: 13; d_call: .; v_call: TRBV2; j_call: TRBJ1-3; clone_size: .; cdr3_aa: CASTLYSGNTIYF; cdr3_nt: TGTGCCAGCACCCTCTACTCTGGAAACACCATATATTTT
cdr3_length: 14; d_call: .; v_call: TRBV7-8; j_call: TRBJ1-1; clone_size: .; cdr3_aa: CASSLAVVDTEAFF; cdr3_nt: TGTGCCAGCAGCTTAGCGGTGGTTGACACTGAAGCTTTCTTT